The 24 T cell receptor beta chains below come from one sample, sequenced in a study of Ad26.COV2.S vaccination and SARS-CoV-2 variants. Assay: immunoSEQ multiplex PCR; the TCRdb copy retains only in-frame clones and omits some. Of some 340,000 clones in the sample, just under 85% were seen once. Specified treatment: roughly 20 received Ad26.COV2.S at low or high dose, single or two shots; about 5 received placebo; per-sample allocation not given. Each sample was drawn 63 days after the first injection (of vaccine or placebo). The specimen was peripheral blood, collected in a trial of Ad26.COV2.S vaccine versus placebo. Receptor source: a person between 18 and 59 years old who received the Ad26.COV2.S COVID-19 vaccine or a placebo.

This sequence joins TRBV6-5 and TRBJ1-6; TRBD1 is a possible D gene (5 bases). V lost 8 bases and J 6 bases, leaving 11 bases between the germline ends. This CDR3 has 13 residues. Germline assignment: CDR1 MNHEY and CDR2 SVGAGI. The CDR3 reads CASGTGANSPLHF. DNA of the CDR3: TGTGCCAGCGGCACAGGAGCTAATTCACCCCTCCACTTT.

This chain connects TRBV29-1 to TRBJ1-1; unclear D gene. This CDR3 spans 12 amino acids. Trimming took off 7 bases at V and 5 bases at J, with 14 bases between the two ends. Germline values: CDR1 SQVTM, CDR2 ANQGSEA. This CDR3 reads CSGGFKGTEAFF. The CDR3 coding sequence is TGCAGCGGGGGATTTAAGGGAACTGAAGCTTTCTTT. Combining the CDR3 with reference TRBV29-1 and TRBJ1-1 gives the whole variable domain SAVISQKPSRDICQRGTSLTIQCQVDSQVTMMFWYRQQPGQSLTLIATANQGSEATYESGFVIDKFPISRPNLTFSTLTVSNMSPEDSSIYLCSGGFKGTEAFFGQGTRLTVV.

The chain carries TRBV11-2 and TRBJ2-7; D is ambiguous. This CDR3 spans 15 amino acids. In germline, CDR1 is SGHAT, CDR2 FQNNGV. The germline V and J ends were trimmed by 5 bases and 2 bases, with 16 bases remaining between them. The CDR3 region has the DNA TGTGCCAGCAGCCCTCAGAGGAGCGTGGCCTACGAGCAGTACTTC. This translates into CASSPQRSVAYEQYF.

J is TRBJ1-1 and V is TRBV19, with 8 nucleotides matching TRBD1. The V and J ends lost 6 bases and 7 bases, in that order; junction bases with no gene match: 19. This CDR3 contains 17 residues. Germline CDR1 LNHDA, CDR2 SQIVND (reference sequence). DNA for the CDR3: TGTGCCAGTAGCCACGGGCGTCCGGGACAGGCTTATGTTGAAGCTTTCTTT. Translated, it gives CASSHGRPGQAYVEAFF.

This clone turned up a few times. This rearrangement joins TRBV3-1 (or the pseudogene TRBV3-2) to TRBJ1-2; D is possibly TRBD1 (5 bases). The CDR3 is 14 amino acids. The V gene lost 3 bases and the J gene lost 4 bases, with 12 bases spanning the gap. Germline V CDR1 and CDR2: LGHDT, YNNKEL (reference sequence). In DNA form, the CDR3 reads TGTGCCAGCAGCCAGGGGGATCTAGCCTATGGCTACACCTTC. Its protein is CASSQGDLAYGYTF.

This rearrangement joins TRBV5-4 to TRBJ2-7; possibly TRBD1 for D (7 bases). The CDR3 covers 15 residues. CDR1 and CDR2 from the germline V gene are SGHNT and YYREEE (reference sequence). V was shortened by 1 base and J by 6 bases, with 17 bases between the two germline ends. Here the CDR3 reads CASSLSLFQGGEQYF. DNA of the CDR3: TGTGCCAGCAGCTTGAGTCTTTTCCAGGGGGGCGAGCAGTACTTC. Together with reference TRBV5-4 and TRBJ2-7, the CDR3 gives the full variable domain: ETGVTQSPTHLIKTRGQQVTLRCSSQSGHNTVSWYQQALGQGPQFIFQYYREEENGRGNFPPRFSGLQFPNYSSELNVNALELDDSALYLCASSLSLFQGGEQYFGPGTRLTVT.

CDR3 sequence: CASHPTGEGTEAFF. The CDR3 DNA sequence: TGTGCCAGCCACCCGACAGGGGAAGGTACTGAAGCTTTCTTT. V is TRBV18 and J is TRBJ1-1; 8 positions match TRBD1. In germline, CDR1 is KGHSH, CDR2 LQKENI. V trimming: 8 bases; J trimming: 5 bases; junction bases outside the gene matches: 10. The CDR3 has 14 amino acids.

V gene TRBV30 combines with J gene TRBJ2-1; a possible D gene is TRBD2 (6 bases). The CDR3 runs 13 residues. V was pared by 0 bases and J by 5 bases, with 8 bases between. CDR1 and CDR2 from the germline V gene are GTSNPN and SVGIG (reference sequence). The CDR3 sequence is CAWSVGGDNEQFF. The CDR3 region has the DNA TGTGCCTGGAGTGTGGGGGGTGACAATGAGCAGTTCTTC.

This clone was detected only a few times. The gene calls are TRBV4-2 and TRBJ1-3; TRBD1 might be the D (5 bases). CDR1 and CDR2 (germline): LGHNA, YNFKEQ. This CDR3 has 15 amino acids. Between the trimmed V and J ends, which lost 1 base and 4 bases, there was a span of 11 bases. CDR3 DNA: TGTGCCAGCAGCCAAGTCGGGGGAGAGGGAAACACCATATATTTT. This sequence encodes CASSQVGGEGNTIYF.

CDR3 residues: CASSREVDTEAFF. DNA of the CDR3: TGTGCCAGCTCAAGGGAGGTTGATACTGAAGCTTTCTTT. This chain connects TRBV18 to TRBJ1-1; D call uncertain. In germline, CDR1 is KGHSH, CDR2 LQKENI. V lost 5 bases, J lost 5 bases, and 12 bases lay in between. This CDR3 has 13 amino acids.

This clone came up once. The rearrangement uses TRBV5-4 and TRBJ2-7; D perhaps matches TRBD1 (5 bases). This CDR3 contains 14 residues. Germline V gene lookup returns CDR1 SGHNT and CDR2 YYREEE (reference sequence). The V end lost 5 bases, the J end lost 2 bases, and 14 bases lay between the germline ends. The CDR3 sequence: CASRGPGDTYEQYF. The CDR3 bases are TGTGCCAGCAGGGGGCCCGGAGACACCTACGAGCAGTACTTC.

For the CDR3, the DNA is TGTGCCAGCAGCTTTTCAGGGGGCACGTTGAGCTCTGGAAACACCATATATTTT. Its translation: CASSFSGGTLSSGNTIYF. The chain couples TRBV11-2 to TRBJ1-3; 8 nucleotides agree with TRBD1. The CDR3 consists of 18 residues. Germline lookup yields CDR1 SGHAT and CDR2 FQNNGV. V lost 3 bases, J lost 0 bases, and 10 bases stayed unmatched.

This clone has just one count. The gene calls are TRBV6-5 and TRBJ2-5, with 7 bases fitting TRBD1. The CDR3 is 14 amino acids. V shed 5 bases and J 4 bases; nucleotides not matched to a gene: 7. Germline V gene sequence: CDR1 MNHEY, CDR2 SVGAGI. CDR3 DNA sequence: TGTGCCAGCAGTAGAGGGGGCGAGGGAGAGACCCAGTACTTC. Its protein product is CASSRGGEGETQYF.

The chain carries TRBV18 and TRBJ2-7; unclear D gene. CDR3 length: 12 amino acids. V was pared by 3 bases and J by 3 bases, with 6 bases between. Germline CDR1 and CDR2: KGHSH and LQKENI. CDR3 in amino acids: CASSPDFYEQYF. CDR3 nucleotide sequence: TGTGCCAGCTCACCGGATTTCTACGAGCAGTACTTC.

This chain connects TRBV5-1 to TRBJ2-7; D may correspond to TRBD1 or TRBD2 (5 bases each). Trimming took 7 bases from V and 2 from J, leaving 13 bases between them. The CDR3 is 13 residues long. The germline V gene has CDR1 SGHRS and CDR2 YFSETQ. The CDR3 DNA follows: TGCGCCAGCGGACCGGGGCAAGCCTACGAGCAGTACTTC. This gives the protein CASGPGQAYEQYF.

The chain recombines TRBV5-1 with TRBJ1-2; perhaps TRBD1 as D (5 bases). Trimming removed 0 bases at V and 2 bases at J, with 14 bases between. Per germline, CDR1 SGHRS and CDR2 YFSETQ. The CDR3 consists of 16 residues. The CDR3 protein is CASSLGAVGGNYGYTF. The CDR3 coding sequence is TGCGCCAGCAGCTTGGGTGCCGTGGGGGGAAACTATGGCTACACCTTC.

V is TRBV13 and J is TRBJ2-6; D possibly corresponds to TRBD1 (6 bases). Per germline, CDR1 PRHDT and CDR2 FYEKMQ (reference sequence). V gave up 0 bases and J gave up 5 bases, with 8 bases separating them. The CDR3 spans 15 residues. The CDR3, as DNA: TGTGCCAGCAGCTTAGGACAGGGCTGGGCCAACGTCCTGACTTTC. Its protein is CASSLGQGWANVLTF.

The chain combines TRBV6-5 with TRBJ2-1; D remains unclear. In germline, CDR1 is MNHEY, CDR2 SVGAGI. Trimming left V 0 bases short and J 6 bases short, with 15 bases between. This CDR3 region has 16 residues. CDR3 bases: TGTGCCAGCAGTTACTCAGAAGGGCCCGGTTTCAATGAGCAGTTCTTC. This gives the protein CASSYSEGPGFNEQFF.

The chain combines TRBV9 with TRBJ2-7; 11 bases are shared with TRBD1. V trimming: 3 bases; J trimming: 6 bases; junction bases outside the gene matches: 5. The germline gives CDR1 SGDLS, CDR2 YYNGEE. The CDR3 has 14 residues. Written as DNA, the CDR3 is TGTGCCAGCAGCGCCTCCGGGACAGGGGGCGAGCAGTACTTC. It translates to CASSASGTGGEQYF.

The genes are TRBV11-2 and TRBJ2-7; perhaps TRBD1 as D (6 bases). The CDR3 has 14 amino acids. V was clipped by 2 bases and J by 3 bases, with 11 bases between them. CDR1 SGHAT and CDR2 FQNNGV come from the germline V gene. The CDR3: CASSLFGTRYEQYF. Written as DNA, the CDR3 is TGTGCCAGCAGCTTATTTGGGACACGCTACGAGCAGTACTTC.

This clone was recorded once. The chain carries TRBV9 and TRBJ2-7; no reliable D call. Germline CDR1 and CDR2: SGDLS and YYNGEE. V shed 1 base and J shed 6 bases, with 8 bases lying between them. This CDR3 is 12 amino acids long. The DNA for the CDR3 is TGTGCCAGCAGCGTAAGCGTCGGCGAGCAGTACTTC. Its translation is CASSVSVGEQYF. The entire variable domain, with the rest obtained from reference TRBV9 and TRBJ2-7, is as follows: DSGVTQTPKHLITATGQRVTLRCSPRSGDLSVYWYQQSLDQGLQFLIQYYNGEERAKGNILERFSAQQFPDLHSELNLSSLELGDSALYFCASSVSVGEQYFGPGTRLTVT.

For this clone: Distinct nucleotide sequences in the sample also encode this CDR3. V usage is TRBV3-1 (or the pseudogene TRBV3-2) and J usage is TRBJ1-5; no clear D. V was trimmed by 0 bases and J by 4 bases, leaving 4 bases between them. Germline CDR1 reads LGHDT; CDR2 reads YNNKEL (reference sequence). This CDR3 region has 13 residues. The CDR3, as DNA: TGTGCCAGCAGCCAAGATCTAAATCAGCCCCAGCATTTT. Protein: CASSQDLNQPQHF.

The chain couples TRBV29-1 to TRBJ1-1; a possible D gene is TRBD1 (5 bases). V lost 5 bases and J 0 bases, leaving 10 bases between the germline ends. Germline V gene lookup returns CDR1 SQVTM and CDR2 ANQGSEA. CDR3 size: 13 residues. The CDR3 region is CSVLGGLNTEAFF. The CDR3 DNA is TGCAGCGTTCTGGGGGGTTTGAACACTGAAGCTTTCTTT.

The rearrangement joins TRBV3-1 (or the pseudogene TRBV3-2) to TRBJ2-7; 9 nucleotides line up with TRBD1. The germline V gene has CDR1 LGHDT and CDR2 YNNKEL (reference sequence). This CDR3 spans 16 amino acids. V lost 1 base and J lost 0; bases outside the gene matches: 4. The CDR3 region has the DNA TGTGCCAGCAGCCAAGGAGGACAGGGGAGCTCCTACGAGCAGTACTTC. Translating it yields CASSQGGQGSSYEQYF.